Presented here are 17 T cell receptor beta chains from one specimen sequenced in a study of T-cell memory formation after mild COVID-19. TCRdb itself ran the 5' RACE reads through MiXCR, one entry per CDR3 protein. This sample has approximately 500,000 distinct CDR3 sequences; around a quarter occur once, and the top ten carry around 13%. The specimen was PBMCs or a T cell subset sorted from them (not recorded which). Receptor source: an adult woman who had mild COVID-19 (a few samples of this study predate the infection). Cell type and time point are not known.

This clonotype was picked up a small number of times. The J gene is TRBJ2-7, the V gene TRBV7-9; perhaps TRBD1 as D (5 bases). Trimming removed 3 bases from V and 3 bases from J, with 12 bases in between. CDR1 and CDR2 (germline): SEHNR, FQNEAQ (reference sequence). CDR3 length: 14 amino acids. CDR3 residues: CASSFVYRSYEQYF. As DNA, the CDR3 is TGTGCCAGCAGCTTTGTATACAGGAGCTACGAGCAGTACTTC.

CDR3 in amino acids: CASSQARDSSYEQYF. The CDR3 DNA reads TGCGCCAGCAGCCAAGCCCGGGACAGCTCCTACGAGCAGTACTTC. This chain uses TRBV4-1 with TRBJ2-7; 7 bases match TRBD1. J lost 0 bases, V lost 1 base, and 3 bases had no gene match. CDR1 MGHRA and CDR2 YSYEKL come from the germline V gene. The CDR3 length is 15 residues.

This rearrangement joins TRBV12-3 or TRBV12-4 to TRBJ1-2; 7 bases are a match to TRBD1. V lost 6 bases and J lost 4; bases outside the gene matches: 8. There are 14 residues in the CDR3. The CDR3 bases are TGTGCCAGCAGGCCGACCGGGACAGTCTATGGCTACACCTTC. It yields the protein CASRPTGTVYGYTF.

The J gene is TRBJ2-1, the V gene TRBV4-3; weak D call: TRBD2 (6 bases). Trimming stripped 3 bases from V and 0 bases from J, with 12 bases between. This CDR3 has 16 residues. CDR1 and CDR2 (germline): LGHNA, YSLEER. The CDR3 DNA follows: TGCGCCAGCAGCCAGGTGGCTAGCGTCTCCTACAATGAGCAGTTCTTC. It is translated as CASSQVASVSYNEQFF.

This clonotype was counted only a few times. The chain is built from TRBV18 and TRBJ1-5; D gene uncertain. The CDR3 totals 13 residues. The germline CDR1 and CDR2 sequences are KGHSH and LQKENI. Trimming shortened V by 6 bases and J by 4 bases, and 10 bases separated the two germline ends. The DNA of the CDR3 is TGTGCCAGCTCGCTGGTCCGGAATCAGCCCCAGCATTTT. Its protein product is CASSLVRNQPQHF.

This rearrangement joins TRBV18 to TRBJ2-3, with D hard to call. V shed 1 base and J shed 3 bases, with 14 bases lying between them. This CDR3 comprises 16 residues. The germline V gene encodes CDR1 KGHSH and CDR2 LQKENI. The CDR3 loop reads CASSPRFVGSTDTQYF. DNA for the CDR3: TGTGCCAGCTCACCACGGTTTGTGGGTTCGACAGATACGCAGTATTTT.

The V and J genes are TRBV7-3 and TRBJ2-3; tentatively, D is TRBD1 or TRBD2 (5 bases each). V gave up 5 bases and J gave up 0 bases, with 12 bases separating them. Germline V gene data show CDR1 as SGHTA and CDR2 as FQGTGA. The CDR3 extends over 15 amino acids. CDR3 loop: CASSQGRRSTDTQYF. Here the CDR3 DNA reads TGTGCCAGCAGCCAGGGACGTCGGAGCACAGATACGCAGTATTTT.

CDR3 loop: CASSLTGGVGTEAFF. CDR3 coding DNA: TGTGCCAGCAGCTTAACAGGGGGTGTAGGGACTGAAGCTTTCTTT. The genes are TRBV7-3 and TRBJ1-1; perhaps TRBD1 as D (6 bases). CDR1 and CDR2 from the germline V gene are SGHTA and FQGTGA. The CDR3 extends over 15 amino acids. The V end lost 0 bases, the J end lost 5 bases, and 13 bases lay between the germline ends.

The genes are TRBV7-9 and TRBJ2-3; no firm D call. The CDR3 is 17 amino acids. The V and J ends lost 0 bases and 0 bases respectively, with 13 bases between them. The germline V gene encodes CDR1 SEHNR and CDR2 FQNEAQ (reference sequence). This CDR3 is CASSLAPLQRSTDTQYF. The CDR3 coding sequence is TGTGCCAGCAGCTTAGCCCCGTTACAGCGCAGCACAGATACGCAGTATTTT.

V usage is TRBV29-1 and J usage is TRBJ1-1, with D hard to call. Germline V gene data show CDR1 as SQVTM and CDR2 as ANQGSEA. The CDR3 sequence is 14 residues long. Trimming removed 7 bases at V and 0 bases at J, with 15 bases between. For the CDR3, the DNA is TGCAGCGCGGCGGGTTCTAGCATGAACACTGAAGCTTTCTTT. It translates to CSAAGSSMNTEAFF.

The gene calls are TRBV12-3 or TRBV12-4 and TRBJ2-1, with a possible D match to TRBD2 (6 bases). The CDR3 length is 16 residues. The V end lost 2 bases, the J end lost 4 bases, and 15 bases lay between the germline ends. The CDR3 region has the DNA TGTGCCAGCAGTTTATTTCTGAGGAGGGATTACAATGAGCAGTTCTTC. The encoded protein is CASSLFLRRDYNEQFF.

This clonotype appeared a few times. This sequence joins TRBV5-1 and TRBJ2-1, with 14 bases identical to TRBD2. Trimming at V came to 6 bases and at J to 9 bases, leaving 8 bases not matched to a gene. The germline V gene encodes CDR1 SGHRS and CDR2 YFSETQ. CDR3 length equals 15 residues. This CDR3 reads CASITTSGRASEQFF. DNA of the CDR3: TGCGCCAGCATCACGACTAGCGGGAGGGCCAGTGAGCAGTTCTTC.

This clonotype was seen only a few times. The chain uses TRBV4-3 and TRBJ2-6, with 7 positions matching TRBD1. This CDR3 is 17 amino acids long. V was clipped by 1 base and J by 0 bases; unmatched bases: 3. Per the germline V gene, CDR1 is LGHNA and CDR2 is YSLEER. The DNA of the CDR3 is TGCGCCAGCAGCCAAGGACAGGGCAGCTCTGGGGCCAACGTCCTGACTTTC. Protein: CASSQGQGSSGANVLTF.

This clonotype was observed a few times. The chain joins TRBV7-2 to TRBJ2-4; 10 nucleotides agree with TRBD2. Germline V lookup: CDR1 SGHTA, CDR2 FQGNSA. J was trimmed by 7 bases and V by 5 bases; bases with no gene match: 11. The CDR3 has 16 amino acids. The CDR3, as DNA: TGTGCCAGCAGCCCCCAAAGGAATAGCGGGAGGAACATTCAGTACTTC. Translating it yields CASSPQRNSGRNIQYF.

This clonotype was seen a handful of times. This chain links TRBV7-9 with TRBJ2-5; D is possibly TRBD1 or TRBD2 (6 bases each). V lost 5 bases, J lost 6 bases, and 25 bases lay in between. The germline V gene has CDR1 SEHNR and CDR2 FQNEAQ (reference sequence). The CDR3 loop spans 17 amino acids. CDR3: CASSRLFVGGLGKTQYF. In DNA, the CDR3 is TGTGCCAGCAGCCGCCTCTTTGTGGGGGGCTTAGGAAAGACCCAGTACTTC. Based on the CDR3 plus reference TRBV7-9 and TRBJ2-5, the full variable domain is DTGVSQNPRHKITKRGQNVTFRCDPISEHNRLYWYRQTLGQGPEFLTYFQNEAQLEKSRLLSDRFSAERPKGSFSTLEIQRTEQGDSAMYLCASSRLFVGGLGKTQYFGPGTRLLVL.

This clonotype has more than one count but fewer than ten. The chain carries TRBV20-1 and TRBJ2-5; 9 nucleotides line up with TRBD2. This CDR3 comprises 17 residues. The J segment lost 9 bases and the V segment lost 3 bases, leaving 20 bases of the junction unmatched. Germline values: CDR1 DFQATT, CDR2 SNEGSKA (reference sequence). CDR3 amino acids: CSARGVAGAPPDGPQYF. The CDR3 nucleotides are TGCAGTGCTAGGGGAGTAGCGGGGGCCCCCCCAGATGGGCCCCAGTACTTC.

This CDR3 reads CASSQGTGELFGYEQYF. The CDR3 nucleotides read TGTGCCAGCAGTCAAGGGACAGGGGAACTCTTCGGATACGAGCAGTACTTC. The rearrangement joins TRBV2 to TRBJ2-7; 10 bases agree with TRBD1. CDR1 is SNHLY, CDR2 FYNNEI, per germline. V gave up 5 bases and J gave up 4 bases; unmatched junction bases: 14. The length of the CDR3 is 17 residues.